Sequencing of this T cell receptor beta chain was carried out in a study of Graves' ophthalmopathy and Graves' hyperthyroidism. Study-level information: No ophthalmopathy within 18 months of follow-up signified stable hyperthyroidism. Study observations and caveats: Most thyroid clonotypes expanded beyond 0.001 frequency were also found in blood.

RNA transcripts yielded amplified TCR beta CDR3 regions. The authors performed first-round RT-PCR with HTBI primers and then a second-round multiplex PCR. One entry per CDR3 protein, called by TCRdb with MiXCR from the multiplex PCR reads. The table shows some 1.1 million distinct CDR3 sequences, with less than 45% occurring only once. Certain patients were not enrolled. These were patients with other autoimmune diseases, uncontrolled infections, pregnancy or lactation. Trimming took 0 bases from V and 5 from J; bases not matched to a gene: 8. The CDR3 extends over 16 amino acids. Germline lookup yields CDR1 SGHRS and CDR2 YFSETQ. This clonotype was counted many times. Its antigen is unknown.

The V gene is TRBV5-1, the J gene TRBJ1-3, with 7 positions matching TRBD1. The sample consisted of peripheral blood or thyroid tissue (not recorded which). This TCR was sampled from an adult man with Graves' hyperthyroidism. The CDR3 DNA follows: TGCGCCAGCAGCTTGGAAGGGGACAGTCGTCGAAACACCATATATTTT. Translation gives CASSLEGDSRRNTIYF. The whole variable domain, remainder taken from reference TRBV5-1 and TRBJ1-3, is KAGVTQTPRYLIKTRGQQVTLSCSPISGHRSVSWYQQTPGQGLQFLFEYFSETQRNKGNFPGRFSGRQFSNSRSEMNVSTLELGDSALYLCASSLEGDSRRNTIYFGEGSWLTVV.